The 10 T cell receptor beta chains below were found in one sample sequenced in a study of CD8 T cells in ankylosing spondylitis. TCRdb re-derived calls from the 5' RACE reads in MiXCR, one entry per CDR3 protein. The table records about 360,000 distinct CDR3 sequences, approximately 22% of them present only once. The sample was blood, either unsorted or a sorted T cell fraction (not recorded which). All receptors come from a male donor with ankylosing spondylitis or in good health (not recorded which).

This chain joins TRBV12-3 or TRBV12-4 and TRBJ1-1, with D possibly matching TRBD1 (5 bases). The CDR3 runs 12 residues. V was shortened by 7 bases and J by 4 bases, with 10 bases between the two germline ends. The CDR3 region is CASNQGGTEAFF. CDR3 bases: TGTGCCAGCAACCAGGGAGGCACTGAAGCTTTCTTT.

The chain joins TRBV10-3 to TRBJ2-7; D call uncertain. Germline V gene lookup returns CDR1 ENHRY and CDR2 SYGVKD. V lost 8 bases and J 0 bases, leaving 8 bases between the germline ends. CDR3 length: 12 amino acids. The DNA of the CDR3 is TGTGCCATCCTTACAGCCTCCTACGAGCAGTACTTC. Its translation: CAILTASYEQYF.

The chain has TRBV13 and TRBJ2-7, with 9 bases that match TRBD1. The CDR3 runs to 12 residues. Trimming at V came to 5 bases and at J to 5 bases, leaving 1 base not matched to a gene. Per the germline V gene, CDR1 is PRHDT and CDR2 is FYEKMQ (reference sequence). In nucleotides, the CDR3 is TGTGCCAGCAGCCGGACAGGGGACGAGCAGTACTTC. As protein: CASSRTGDEQYF.

The genes are TRBV7-9 and TRBJ1-1, with D possibly matching TRBD1 (5 bases). Germline assignment: CDR1 SEHNR and CDR2 FQNEAQ (reference sequence). V was shortened by 3 bases and J by 5 bases, with 13 bases between the two germline ends. This CDR3 contains 14 residues. CDR3 sequence: CASSFGDLGTEAFF. CDR3 nucleotides: TGTGCCAGCAGCTTCGGGGACTTGGGTACTGAAGCTTTCTTT.

This clonotype has only a few counts. This chain connects TRBV12-3 or TRBV12-4 to TRBJ2-5; 8 nucleotides match TRBD2. The CDR3 length is 15 residues. V was clipped by 4 bases and J by 5 bases; unmatched bases: 9. The CDR3 is CASSSGTRRAETQYF. As DNA, the CDR3 is TGTGCCAGCAGTTCAGGGACTAGAAGGGCTGAGACCCAGTACTTC.

The chain employs TRBV28 and TRBJ2-6; D gene unclear. Germline V gene data show CDR1 as MDHEN and CDR2 as SYDVKM. The V gene lost 5 bases and the J gene lost 1 base, with 9 bases spanning the gap. The CDR3 extends over 15 amino acids. CDR3 DNA: TGTGCCAGCAGTCTCAGTGTATCTGGGGCCAACGTCCTGACTTTC. It is translated as CASSLSVSGANVLTF.

Only a few counts were recorded for this clonotype. The V gene is TRBV27, the J gene TRBJ2-1; D is possibly TRBD1 or TRBD2 (5 bases each). Trimming removed 11 bases from V and 10 bases from J, with 24 bases in between. Looked up from germline, CDR1 is MNHEY and CDR2 is SMNVEV (reference sequence). The CDR3 contains 14 residues. The CDR3 sequence: CASVGVPASREQFF. The CDR3 bases are TGTGCCTCCGTGGGGGTCCCGGCTTCCCGCGAGCAGTTCTTC.

This rearrangement joins TRBV4-1 to TRBJ2-2; 9 bases are a match to TRBD1. With 4 bases clipped from V and 4 bases from J, the junction kept 10 bases outside the gene matches. This CDR3 is built from 17 residues. In germline, CDR1 is MGHRA, CDR2 YSYEKL. The CDR3 region is CASSLETPGQGTGELFF. The CDR3 DNA reads TGCGCCAGCAGCCTAGAAACTCCGGGACAGGGCACCGGGGAGCTGTTTTTT.

This clonotype was picked up a small number of times. The rearrangement uses TRBV27 and TRBJ2-1; possibly TRBD2 for D (6 bases). From germline, CDR1 is MNHEY and CDR2 SMNVEV (reference sequence). The V end lost 1 base, the J end lost 8 bases, and 9 bases lay between the germline ends. CDR3 size: 13 residues. In DNA form, the CDR3 reads TGTGCCAGCAGTTTATGGGGGGTGGATGAGCAGTTCTTC. Translation: CASSLWGVDEQFF.

The chain employs TRBV20-1 and TRBJ2-2, with a weak D call TRBD1 (6 bases). CDR3 length equals 16 residues. Germline V CDR1 and CDR2: DFQATT, SNEGSKA (reference sequence). V was trimmed by 3 bases and J by 7 bases, leaving 21 bases between them. Here the CDR3 reads CSARGDPQGGIGELFF. For the CDR3, the DNA is TGCAGTGCTAGGGGGGACCCACAGGGTGGGATCGGGGAGCTGTTTTTT.